This T cell receptor beta chain was sequenced in a study of long-term antiretroviral therapy in people with HIV. Germline CDR1 reads SGHTA; CDR2 reads FQGNSA. This CDR3 comprises 15 residues. V was shortened by 8 bases and J by 7 bases, with 18 bases between the two germline ends. The study drew at least one pre-ART and at least two post-ART PBMC samples from every donor. Running of the v3.0 immunoSEQ assay took place at survey level. Profiled with immunoSEQ multiplex PCR; TCRdb holds only in-frame clones, not every one. The sample records over 7,500 clones, approximately 80% being singletons. The gene calls are TRBV7-2 and TRBJ1-6; D gene unclear. The TCR was taken from a man aged 35 to 55 with HIV. Sequenced material: unsorted PBMCs, taken 0.1 years after starting antiretroviral therapy. The CDR3 loop is CASVSGLPGNSPLHF. The CDR3 bases are TGTGCCAGCGTTTCCGGACTGCCGGGAAATTCACCCCTCCACTTT.